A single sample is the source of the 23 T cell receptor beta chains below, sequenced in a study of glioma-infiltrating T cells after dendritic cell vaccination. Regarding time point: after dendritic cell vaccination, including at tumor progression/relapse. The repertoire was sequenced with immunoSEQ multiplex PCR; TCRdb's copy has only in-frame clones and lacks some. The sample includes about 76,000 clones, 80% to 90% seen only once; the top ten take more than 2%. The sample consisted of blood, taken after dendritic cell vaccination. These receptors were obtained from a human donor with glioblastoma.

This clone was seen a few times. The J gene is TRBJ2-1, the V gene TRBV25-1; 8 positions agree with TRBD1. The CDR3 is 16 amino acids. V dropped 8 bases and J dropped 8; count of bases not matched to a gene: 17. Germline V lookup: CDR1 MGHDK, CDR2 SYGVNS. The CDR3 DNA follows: TGTGCCAGCCAAAAAGGCCCGGACAGGGTCATCGATGAGCAGTTCTTC. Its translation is CASQKGPDRVIDEQFF.

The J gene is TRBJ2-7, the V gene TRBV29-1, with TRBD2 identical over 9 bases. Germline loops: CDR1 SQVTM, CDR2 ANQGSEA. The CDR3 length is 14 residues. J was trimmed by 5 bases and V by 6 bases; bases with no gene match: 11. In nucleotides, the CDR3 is TGCAGCGTATACCCCAGCGGGAGGAGAAACGAGCAGTACTTC. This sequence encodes CSVYPSGRRNEQYF.

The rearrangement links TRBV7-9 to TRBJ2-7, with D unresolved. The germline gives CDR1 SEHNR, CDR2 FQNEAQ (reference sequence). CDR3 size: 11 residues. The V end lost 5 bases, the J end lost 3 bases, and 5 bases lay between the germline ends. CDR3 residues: CASSPDYEQYF. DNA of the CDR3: TGTGCCAGCAGCCCAGACTACGAGCAGTACTTC. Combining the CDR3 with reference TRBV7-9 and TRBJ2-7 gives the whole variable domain DTGVSQNPRHKITKRGQNVTFRCDPISEHNRLYWYRQTLGQGPEFLTYFQNEAQLEKSRLLSDRFSAERPKGSFSTLEIQRTEQGDSAMYLCASSPDYEQYFGPGTRLTVT.

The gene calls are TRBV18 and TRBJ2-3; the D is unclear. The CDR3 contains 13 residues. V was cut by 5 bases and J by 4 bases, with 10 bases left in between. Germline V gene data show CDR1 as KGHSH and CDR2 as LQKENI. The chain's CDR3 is CASSFEPADTQYF. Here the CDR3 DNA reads TGTGCCAGCTCATTCGAGCCCGCAGATACGCAGTATTTT.

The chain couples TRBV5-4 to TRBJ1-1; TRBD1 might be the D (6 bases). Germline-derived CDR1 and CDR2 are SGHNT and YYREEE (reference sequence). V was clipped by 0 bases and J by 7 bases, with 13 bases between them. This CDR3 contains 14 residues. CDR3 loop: CASSLAGGDIEAFF. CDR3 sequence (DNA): TGTGCCAGCAGCTTGGCCGGGGGGGACATTGAAGCTTTCTTT.

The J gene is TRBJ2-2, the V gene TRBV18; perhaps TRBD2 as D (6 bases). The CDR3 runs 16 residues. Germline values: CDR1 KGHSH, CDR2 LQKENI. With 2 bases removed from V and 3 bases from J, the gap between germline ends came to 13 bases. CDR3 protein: CASSPWGGIYTGELFF. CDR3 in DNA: TGTGCCAGCTCACCATGGGGCGGGATCTACACCGGGGAGCTGTTTTTT.

The CDR3 nucleotides are TGCGCCAGCAGCCAAACGGGGACTAGCGGCACAGATACGCAGTATTTT. This sequence encodes CASSQTGTSGTDTQYF. V and J are TRBV5-1 and TRBJ2-3, with 10 bases lining up with TRBD2. The J segment lost 1 base and the V segment lost 4 bases, leaving 6 bases of the junction unmatched. The germline V gene has CDR1 SGHRS and CDR2 YFSETQ. CDR3 size: 16 residues.

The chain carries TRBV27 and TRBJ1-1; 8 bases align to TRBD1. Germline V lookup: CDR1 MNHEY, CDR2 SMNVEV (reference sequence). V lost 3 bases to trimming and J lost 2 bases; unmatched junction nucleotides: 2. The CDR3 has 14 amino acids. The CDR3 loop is CASSFTGGNTEAFF. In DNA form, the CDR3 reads TGTGCCAGCAGTTTCACAGGGGGTAACACTGAAGCTTTCTTT.

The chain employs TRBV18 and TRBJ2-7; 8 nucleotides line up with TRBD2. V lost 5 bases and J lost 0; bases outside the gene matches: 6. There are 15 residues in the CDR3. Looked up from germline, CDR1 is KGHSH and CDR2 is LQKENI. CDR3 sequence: CASSDGSGSSYEQYF. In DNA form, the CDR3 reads TGTGCCAGCTCAGACGGCAGCGGGAGCTCCTACGAGCAGTACTTC.

The CDR3 coding sequence is TGTGCCAGCAGCCATGTCGGACAGGGAGGGCTGAACACTGAAGCTTTCTTT. It translates to CASSHVGQGGLNTEAFF. The chain is built from TRBV7-6 and TRBJ1-1; 8 bases agree with TRBD1. CDR3 length equals 17 residues. Germline V lookup: CDR1 SGHVS, CDR2 FNYEAQ. Trimming removed 5 bases from V and 0 bases from J; junction bases left unmatched: 11.

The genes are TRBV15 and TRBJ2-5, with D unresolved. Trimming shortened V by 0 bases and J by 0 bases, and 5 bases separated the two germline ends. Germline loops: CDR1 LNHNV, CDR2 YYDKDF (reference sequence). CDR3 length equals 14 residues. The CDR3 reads CATSRDHYQETQYF. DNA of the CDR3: TGTGCCACCAGCAGAGATCACTACCAAGAGACCCAGTACTTC.

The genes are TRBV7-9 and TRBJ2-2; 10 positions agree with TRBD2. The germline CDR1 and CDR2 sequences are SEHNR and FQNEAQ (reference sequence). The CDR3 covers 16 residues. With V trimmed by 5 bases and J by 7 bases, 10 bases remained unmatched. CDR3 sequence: CASSPGVLAGVGELFF. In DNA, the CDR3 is TGTGCCAGCAGCCCGGGGGTGCTAGCGGGAGTCGGGGAGCTGTTTTTT.

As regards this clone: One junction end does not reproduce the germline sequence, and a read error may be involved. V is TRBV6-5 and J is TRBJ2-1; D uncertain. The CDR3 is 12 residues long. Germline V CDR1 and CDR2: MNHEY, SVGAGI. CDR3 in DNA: TGTGCCAGCAGCCAAATGACGGATGAGCGGTTCTTC. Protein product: CASSQMTDERFF.

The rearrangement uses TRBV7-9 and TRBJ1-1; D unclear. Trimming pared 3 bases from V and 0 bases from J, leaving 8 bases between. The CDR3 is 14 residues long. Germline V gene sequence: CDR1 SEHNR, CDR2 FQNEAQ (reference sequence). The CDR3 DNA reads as TGTGCCAGCAGCTTTAGCAGCTTGAACACTGAAGCTTTCTTT. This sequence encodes CASSFSSLNTEAFF.

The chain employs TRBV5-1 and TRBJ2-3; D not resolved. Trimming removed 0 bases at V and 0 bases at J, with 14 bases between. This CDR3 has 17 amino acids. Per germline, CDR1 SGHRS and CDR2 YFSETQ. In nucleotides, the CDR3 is TGCGCCAGCAGCTTGGCCGCGACAACAACTAGCACAGATACGCAGTATTTT. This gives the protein CASSLAATTTSTDTQYF.

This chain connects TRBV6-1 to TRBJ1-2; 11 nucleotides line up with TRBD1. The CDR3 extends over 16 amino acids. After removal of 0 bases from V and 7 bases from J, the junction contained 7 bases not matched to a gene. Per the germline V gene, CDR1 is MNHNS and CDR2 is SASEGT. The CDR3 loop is CASSEALRTGGSGYTF. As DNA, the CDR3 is TGTGCCAGCAGTGAAGCGCTTAGGACAGGGGGCTCTGGCTACACCTTC.

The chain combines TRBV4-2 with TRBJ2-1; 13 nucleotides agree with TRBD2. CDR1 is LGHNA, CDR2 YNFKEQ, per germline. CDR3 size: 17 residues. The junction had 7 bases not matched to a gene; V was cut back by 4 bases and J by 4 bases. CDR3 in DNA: TGTGCCAGCAGCCCGAGGACTAGCGGGAGCCTGTACAATGAGCAGTTCTTC. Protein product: CASSPRTSGSLYNEQFF.

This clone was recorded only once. CDR3 region: CASSPDRGDQPQHF. The CDR3 region has the DNA TGTGCCAGCAGCCCGGACAGGGGGGATCAGCCCCAGCATTTT. The V gene is TRBV5-8, the J gene TRBJ1-5; TRBD1 agrees at 10 bases. The CDR3 spans 14 residues. CDR1 SGHTS and CDR2 YDEGEE come from the germline V gene. With 4 bases clipped from V and 5 bases from J, the junction kept 3 bases outside the gene matches.

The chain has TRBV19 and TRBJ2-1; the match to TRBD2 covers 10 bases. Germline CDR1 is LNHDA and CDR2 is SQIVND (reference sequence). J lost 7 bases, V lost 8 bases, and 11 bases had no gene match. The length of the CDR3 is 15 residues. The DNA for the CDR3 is TGTGCCAGTGGTCAGTATGGACTAGCGGAAAATGAGCAGTTCTTC. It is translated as CASGQYGLAENEQFF.

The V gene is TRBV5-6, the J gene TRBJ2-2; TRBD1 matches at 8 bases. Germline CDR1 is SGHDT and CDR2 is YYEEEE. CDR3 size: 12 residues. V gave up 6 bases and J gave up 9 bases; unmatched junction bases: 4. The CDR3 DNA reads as TGTGCCAGCACCCAGGGGGCGCGGGAGCTGTTTTTT. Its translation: CASTQGARELFF. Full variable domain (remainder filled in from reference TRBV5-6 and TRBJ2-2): DAGVTQSPTHLIKTRGQQVTLRCSPKSGHDTVSWYQQALGQGPQFIFQYYEEEERQRGNFPDRFSGHQFPNYSSELNVNALLLGDSALYLCASTQGARELFFGEGSRLTVL.

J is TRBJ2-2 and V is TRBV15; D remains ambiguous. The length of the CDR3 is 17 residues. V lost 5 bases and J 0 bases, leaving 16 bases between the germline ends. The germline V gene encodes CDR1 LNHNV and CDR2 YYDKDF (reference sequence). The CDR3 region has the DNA TGTGCCACCAGCGAAGTTTTGGGCCGAGCGAACACCGGGGAGCTGTTTTTT. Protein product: CATSEVLGRANTGELFF.

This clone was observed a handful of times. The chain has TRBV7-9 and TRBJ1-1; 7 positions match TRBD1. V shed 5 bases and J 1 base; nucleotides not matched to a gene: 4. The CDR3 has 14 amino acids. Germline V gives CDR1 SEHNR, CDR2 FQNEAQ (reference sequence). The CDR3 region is CASSRNRGNTEAFF. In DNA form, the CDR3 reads TGTGCCAGCAGCAGAAACAGGGGGAACACTGAAGCTTTCTTT.

CDR3 in amino acids: CSAPLGAGAFF. CDR3 bases: TGCAGCGCCCCGTTGGGGGCTGGAGCTTTCTTT. V usage is TRBV29-1 and J usage is TRBJ1-1; D may be TRBD1 (6 bases). The CDR3 extends over 11 amino acids. Per the germline V gene, CDR1 is SQVTM and CDR2 is ANQGSEA. Trimming removed 7 bases at V and 10 bases at J, with 16 bases between. Using reference TRBV29-1 and TRBJ1-1 for the parts outside the CDR3, the full variable domain is SAVISQKPSRDICQRGTSLTIQCQVDSQVTMMFWYRQQPGQSLTLIATANQGSEATYESGFVIDKFPISRPNLTFSTLTVSNMSPEDSSIYLCSAPLGAGAFFGQGTRLTVV.